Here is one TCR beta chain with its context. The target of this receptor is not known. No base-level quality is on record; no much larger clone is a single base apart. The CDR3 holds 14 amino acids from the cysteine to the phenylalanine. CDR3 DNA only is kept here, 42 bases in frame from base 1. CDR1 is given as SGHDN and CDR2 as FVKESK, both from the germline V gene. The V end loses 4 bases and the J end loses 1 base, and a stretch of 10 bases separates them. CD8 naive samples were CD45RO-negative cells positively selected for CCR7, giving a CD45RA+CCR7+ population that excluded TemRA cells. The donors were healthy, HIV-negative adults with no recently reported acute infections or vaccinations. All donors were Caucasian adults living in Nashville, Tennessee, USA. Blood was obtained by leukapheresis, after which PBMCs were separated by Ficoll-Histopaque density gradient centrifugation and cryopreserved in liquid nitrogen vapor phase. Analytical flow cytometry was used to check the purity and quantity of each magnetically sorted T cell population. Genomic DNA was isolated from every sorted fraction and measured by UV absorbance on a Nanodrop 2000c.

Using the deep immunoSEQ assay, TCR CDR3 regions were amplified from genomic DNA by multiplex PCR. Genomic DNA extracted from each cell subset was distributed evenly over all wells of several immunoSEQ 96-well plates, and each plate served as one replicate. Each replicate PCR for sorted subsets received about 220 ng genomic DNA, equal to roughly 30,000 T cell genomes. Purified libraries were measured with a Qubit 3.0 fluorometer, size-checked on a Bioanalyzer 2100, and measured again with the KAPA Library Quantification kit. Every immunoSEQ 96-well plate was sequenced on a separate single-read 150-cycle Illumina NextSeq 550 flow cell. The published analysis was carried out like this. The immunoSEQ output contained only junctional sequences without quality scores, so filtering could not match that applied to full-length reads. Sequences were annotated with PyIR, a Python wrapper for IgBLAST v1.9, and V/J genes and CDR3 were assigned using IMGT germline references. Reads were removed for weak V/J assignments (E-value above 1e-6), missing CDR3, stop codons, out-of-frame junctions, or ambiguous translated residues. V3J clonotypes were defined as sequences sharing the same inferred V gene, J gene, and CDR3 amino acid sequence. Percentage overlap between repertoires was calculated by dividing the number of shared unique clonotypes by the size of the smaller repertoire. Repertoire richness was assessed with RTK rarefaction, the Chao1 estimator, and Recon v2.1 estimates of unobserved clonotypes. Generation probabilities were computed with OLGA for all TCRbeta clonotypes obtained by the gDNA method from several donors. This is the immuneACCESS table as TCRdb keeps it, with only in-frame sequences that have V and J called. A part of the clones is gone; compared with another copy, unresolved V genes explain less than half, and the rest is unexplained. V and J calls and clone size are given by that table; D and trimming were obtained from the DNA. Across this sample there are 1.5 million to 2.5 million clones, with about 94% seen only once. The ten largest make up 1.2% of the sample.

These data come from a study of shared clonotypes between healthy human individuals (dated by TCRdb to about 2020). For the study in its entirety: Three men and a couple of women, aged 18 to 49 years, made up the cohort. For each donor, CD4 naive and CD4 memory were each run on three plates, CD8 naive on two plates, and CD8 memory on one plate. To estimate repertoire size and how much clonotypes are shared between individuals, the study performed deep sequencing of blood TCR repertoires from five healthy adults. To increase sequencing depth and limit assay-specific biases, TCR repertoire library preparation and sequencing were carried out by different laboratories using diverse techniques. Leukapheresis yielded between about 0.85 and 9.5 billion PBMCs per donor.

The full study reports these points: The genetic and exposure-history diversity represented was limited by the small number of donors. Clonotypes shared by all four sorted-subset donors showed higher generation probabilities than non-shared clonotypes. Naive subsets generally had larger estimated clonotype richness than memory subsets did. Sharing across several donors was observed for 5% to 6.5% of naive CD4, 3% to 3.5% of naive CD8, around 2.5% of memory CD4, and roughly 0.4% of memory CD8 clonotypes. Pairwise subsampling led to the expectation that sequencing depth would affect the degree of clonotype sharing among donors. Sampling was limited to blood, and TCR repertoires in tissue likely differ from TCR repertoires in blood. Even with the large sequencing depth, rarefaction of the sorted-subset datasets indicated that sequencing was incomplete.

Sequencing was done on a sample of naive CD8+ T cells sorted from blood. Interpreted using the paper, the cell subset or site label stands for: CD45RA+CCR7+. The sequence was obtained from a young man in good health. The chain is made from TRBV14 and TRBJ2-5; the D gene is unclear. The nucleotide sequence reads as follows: TGTGCCAGCAGCCTTTACAAGTCCCAAGAGACCCAGTACTTC. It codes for CASSLYKSQETQYF.